Presented here are 23 T cell receptor beta chains from one specimen sequenced in a study of blood T cells in healthy people across ages. Primed by a sample-barcoded 5' primer and a J-beta primer mix, a second PCR proceeded for about 6 to 11 cycles. A single record per CDR3 protein comes from TCRdb applying MiXCR to the 5' RACE reads. The table records roughly 800,000 distinct CDR3 sequences, more than 20% of them present only once. The data also belong to a second study, concerning T cells of mothers and their children.

Sequencing input: blood. Receptor source: a boy aged 10-17 years in good health.

The chain couples TRBV14 to TRBJ2-4, with D unclear. The CDR3 loop spans 14 amino acids. The V end was cut by 0 bases, the J end by 0 bases, with 3 bases between. Germline values: CDR1 SGHDN, CDR2 FVKESK. In DNA, the CDR3 is TGTGCCAGCAGCCAAGATATAGCCAAAAACATTCAGTACTTC. Its protein is CASSQDIAKNIQYF. The complete variable domain, with remaining parts taken from reference TRBV14 and TRBJ2-4, reads EAGVTQFPSHSVIEKGQTVTLRCDPISGHDNLYWYRRVMGKEIKFLLHFVKESKQDESGMPNNRFLAERTGGTYSTLKVQPAELEDSGVYFCASSQDIAKNIQYFGAGTRLSVL.

The table lists this clonotype with a few counts. The chain employs TRBV29-1 and TRBJ2-1, with TRBD2 identical over 7 bases. The CDR3 runs 15 residues. Germline V gene lookup returns CDR1 SQVTM and CDR2 ANQGSEA. The trim removed 7 bases at V and 3 bases at J, leaving 12 bases unmatched. The CDR3 bases are TGCAGCGGCGTTTGGTTGGAGCGGGACTACAATGAGCAGTTCTTC. As protein: CSGVWLERDYNEQFF.

This clonotype was counted only a few times. The genes are TRBV4-1 and TRBJ1-4; the D is unclear. Between the trimmed V and J ends, which lost 4 bases and 3 bases, there was a span of 21 bases. CDR3 length: 18 residues. Germline CDR1 is MGHRA and CDR2 is YSYEKL. The CDR3 sequence is CASSPILFVEQANEKLFF. The CDR3 nucleotides read TGCGCCAGCAGCCCTATTCTCTTTGTCGAGCAGGCTAATGAAAAACTGTTTTTT.

This clonotype turned up a few times. The chain joins TRBV29-1 to TRBJ1-1; no clear D. Germline CDR1 is SQVTM and CDR2 is ANQGSEA. V was shortened by 7 bases and J by 3 bases, with 9 bases between the two germline ends. This CDR3 has 11 amino acids. For the CDR3, the DNA is TGCAGCGGGAGGGTCGACACTGAAGCTTTCTTT. This codes for CSGRVDTEAFF.

The CDR3 DNA reads TGTGCCAGCAGCTCAGAACAGGGAAGCCACGAGCAGTACTTC. This encodes CASSSEQGSHEQYF. The gene calls are TRBV7-2 and TRBJ2-7, with D perhaps TRBD1 (6 bases). Germline assignment: CDR1 SGHTA and CDR2 FQGNSA. The length of the CDR3 is 14 residues. Trimming shortened V by 4 bases and J by 5 bases, and 15 bases separated the two germline ends.

The chain joins TRBV6-2 or TRBV6-3 to TRBJ1-5; D is uncertain. Germline V gene sequence: CDR1 MNHEY, CDR2 SVGEGT. The CDR3 consists of 14 residues. Trimming left V 5 bases short and J 4 bases short, with 12 bases between. The CDR3 sequence is CASSKDGENQPQHF. DNA of the CDR3: TGTGCCAGCAGTAAAGACGGAGAAAATCAGCCCCAGCATTTT.

The V gene is TRBV9, the J gene TRBJ2-1; 14 bases fit TRBD2. CDR1 and CDR2 (germline): SGDLS, YYNGEE. The CDR3 contains 17 residues. V trimming: 0 bases; J trimming: 7 bases; junction bases outside the gene matches: 6. In DNA form, the CDR3 reads TGTGCCAGCAGCGTAGCAACCGGGACTAGCGGGAGTAATGAGCAGTTCTTC. Protein: CASSVATGTSGSNEQFF.

This clonotype was seen only a few times. V is TRBV4-3 and J is TRBJ1-1; D remains unclear. This CDR3 contains 14 residues. V was clipped by 3 bases and J by 1 base, with 9 bases between them. From germline, CDR1 is LGHNA and CDR2 YSLEER. The CDR3 DNA reads as TGCGCCAGCAGCCACATTTCGGCGAACACTGAAGCTTTCTTT. This sequence encodes CASSHISANTEAFF.

This clonotype has a handful of counts. V usage is TRBV27 and J usage is TRBJ1-6; D is undetermined. From germline, CDR1 is MNHEY and CDR2 SMNVEV (reference sequence). Trimming removed 5 bases from V and 7 bases from J, with 15 bases in between. The CDR3 extends over 15 amino acids. CDR3 sequence (DNA): TGTGCCAGCAGTGCGGGCGGAGTTATAAATTCACCCCTCCACTTT. This translates into CASSAGGVINSPLHF.

The chain joins TRBV25-1 to TRBJ2-1; D call uncertain. The CDR3 runs 15 residues. V lost 3 bases to trimming and J lost 3 bases, with 12 bases between them. The V gene's germline CDR1 is MGHDK and CDR2 SYGVNS. CDR3: CASSENDLHYNEQFF. Written as DNA, the CDR3 is TGTGCCAGCAGTGAGAACGACCTCCACTACAATGAGCAGTTCTTC. The full variable domain, completed using reference TRBV25-1 and TRBJ2-1, is EADIYQTPRYLVIGTGKKITLECSQTMGHDKMYWYQQDPGMELHLIHYSYGVNSTEKGDLSSESTVSRIRTEHFPLTLESARPSHTSQYLCASSENDLHYNEQFFGPGTRLTVL.

The chain has TRBV5-1 and TRBJ2-7; D may be TRBD2 (6 bases). V lost 0 bases to trimming and J lost 4 bases, with 17 bases between them. CDR3 size: 16 residues. Germline V CDR1 and CDR2: SGHRS, YFSETQ. CDR3 in amino acids: CASSLAQSTGVYEQYF. The CDR3 DNA reads as TGCGCCAGCAGCTTGGCCCAATCGACGGGAGTATACGAGCAGTACTTC.

For this clonotype: Given the absence of the conserved phenylalanine or tryptophan at the CDR3 end, a read error is likely. The V gene is TRBV2, the J gene TRBJ2-5; D is undetermined. Germline V gene sequence: CDR1 SNHLY, CDR2 FYNNEI. The CDR3 covers 14 residues. CDR3 in DNA: TGTGCCAGCAGCGAAGTTAATTCGGCAGAGACCCAGTACTCC. This translates into CASSEVNSAETQYS.

This clonotype was detected only a few times. The V gene is TRBV2, the J gene TRBJ1-1; 10 nucleotides align to TRBD1. CDR3 size: 15 residues. The junction had 6 bases not matched to a gene; V was cut back by 5 bases and J by 3 bases. CDR1 and CDR2 (germline): SNHLY, FYNNEI. CDR3 DNA sequence: TGTGCCAGCAGTTCCCGGACAGGGGGATACACTGAAGCTTTCTTT. Amino acids: CASSSRTGGYTEAFF.

The V and J genes are TRBV20-1 and TRBJ2-1, with TRBD2 matching over 9 bases. CDR3 size: 15 residues. The germline V gene encodes CDR1 DFQATT and CDR2 SNEGSKA (reference sequence). J gave up 1 base and V 5 bases, and 6 bases lay outside the gene matches. The CDR3 spells CSASPSGTSYNEQFF. CDR3 DNA: TGCAGTGCTTCTCCTAGCGGGACATCCTACAATGAGCAGTTCTTC.

Remarks on this clonotype: Mismatch with germline at one junction end may stem from a read error. This sequence joins TRBV12-3 or TRBV12-4 and TRBJ2-1, with no clear D. The CDR3 extends over 15 amino acids. The CDR3, as DNA: TGTGCCAGCGGTTTTGTGAGAGGATCCTACAATGAGCAGTTCTTC. Translating gives CASGFVRGSYNEQFF.

As for this clonotype: One end of the junction does not line up with germline, which may come from a read error. The chain recombines TRBV12-5 with TRBJ2-3, with 11 bases lining up with TRBD2. Per germline, CDR1 LGHNT and CDR2 FRNRAP. The CDR3 spans 17 residues. For the CDR3, the DNA is TGTACTAGTGCCATTGGGGGTAGCGGGAGGGCAACTGATACGCAGTATTTT. This sequence encodes CTSAIGGSGRATDTQYF.

The V and J genes are TRBV2 and TRBJ2-5, with D possibly being TRBD2 (6 bases). The CDR3 is 13 residues long. V was pared by 8 bases and J by 5 bases, with 15 bases between. CDR1 and CDR2 from the germline V gene are SNHLY and FYNNEI. CDR3 loop: CASGTVAPETQYF. For the CDR3, the DNA is TGTGCCAGCGGGACTGTAGCTCCGGAGACCCAGTACTTC.

The sample holds a few counts of this clonotype. The V and J genes are TRBV20-1 and TRBJ2-4, with 9 bases matching TRBD1. Germline V gene sequence: CDR1 DFQATT, CDR2 SNEGSKA (reference sequence). V was clipped by 6 bases and J by 2 bases; unmatched bases: 20. The CDR3 runs to 19 residues. The CDR3 region has the DNA TGCAGTGCCTTGACCCACAGGGGGCGCGAAGCCTTTTCCAAAAACATTCAGTACTTC. Its translation is CSALTHRGREAFSKNIQYF.

V gene TRBV6-5 combines with J gene TRBJ1-5, with TRBD1 as a possible D gene (5 bases). The V and J ends lost 4 bases and 6 bases respectively, with 13 bases between them. The CDR3 contains 14 residues. The germline CDR1 and CDR2 sequences are MNHEY and SVGAGI. The DNA of the CDR3 is TGTGCCAGCAGTTCCGCAGGGAAGGGTCAGCCCCAGCATTTT. It encodes CASSSAGKGQPQHF.

V is TRBV29-1 and J is TRBJ2-5, with TRBD1 matching over 8 bases. Gene TRBJ2-7 matches the end of the DNA better, so the J call may be wrong. CDR3 length equals 14 residues. Germline V gene sequence: CDR1 SQVTM, CDR2 ANQGSEA. CDR3 residues: CSVGKDRGLYEQYF. The CDR3 DNA follows: TGCAGCGTCGGGAAAGACAGGGGTCTCTACGAGCAGTACTTC.

This clonotype was counted between two and nine times. The chain links TRBV2 to TRBJ1-1; D gene ambiguous. V was pared by 5 bases and J by 1 base, with 11 bases between. The CDR3 covers 14 residues. From germline, CDR1 is SNHLY and CDR2 FYNNEI. This chain's CDR3 is CASSPGLRNTEAFF. The CDR3 DNA reads TGTGCCAGCAGTCCCGGGTTGAGGAACACTGAAGCTTTCTTT.

This clonotype was detected a few times. The rearrangement uses TRBV12-3 or TRBV12-4 and TRBJ1-1; TRBD1 matches 8 bases. The trim removed 6 bases at V and 3 bases at J, leaving 6 bases unmatched. CDR3 size: 14 residues. CDR3 loop: CASRLTGGYTEAFF. The CDR3 DNA sequence: TGTGCCAGCAGGTTAACAGGGGGTTACACTGAAGCTTTCTTT.

This clonotype was seen only a few times. V usage is TRBV28 and J usage is TRBJ2-6, with D perhaps given as TRBD1 or TRBD2 (5 bases each). Germline CDR1 and CDR2: MDHEN and SYDVKM. The CDR3 is 17 amino acids. Trimming took off 8 bases at V and 0 bases at J, with 17 bases between the two ends. The CDR3: CASLFRDLSSGANVLTF. Here the CDR3 DNA reads TGTGCCAGCTTATTTCGGGACCTCTCCTCTGGGGCCAACGTCCTGACTTTC.